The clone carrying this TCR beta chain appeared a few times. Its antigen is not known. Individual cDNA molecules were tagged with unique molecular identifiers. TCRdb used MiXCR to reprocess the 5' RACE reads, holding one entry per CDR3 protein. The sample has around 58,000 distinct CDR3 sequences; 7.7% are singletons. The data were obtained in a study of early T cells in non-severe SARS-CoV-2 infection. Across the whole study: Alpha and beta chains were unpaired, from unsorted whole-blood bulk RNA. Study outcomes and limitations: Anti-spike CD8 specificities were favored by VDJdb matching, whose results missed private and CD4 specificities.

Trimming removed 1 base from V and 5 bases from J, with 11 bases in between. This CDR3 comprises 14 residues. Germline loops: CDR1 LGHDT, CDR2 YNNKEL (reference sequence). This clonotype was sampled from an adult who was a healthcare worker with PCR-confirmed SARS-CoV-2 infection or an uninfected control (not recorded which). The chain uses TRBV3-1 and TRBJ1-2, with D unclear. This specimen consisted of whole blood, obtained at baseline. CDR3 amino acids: CASSQGEFSYGYTF. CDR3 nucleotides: TGTGCCAGCAGCCAAGGGGAGTTCTCTTATGGCTACACCTTC.